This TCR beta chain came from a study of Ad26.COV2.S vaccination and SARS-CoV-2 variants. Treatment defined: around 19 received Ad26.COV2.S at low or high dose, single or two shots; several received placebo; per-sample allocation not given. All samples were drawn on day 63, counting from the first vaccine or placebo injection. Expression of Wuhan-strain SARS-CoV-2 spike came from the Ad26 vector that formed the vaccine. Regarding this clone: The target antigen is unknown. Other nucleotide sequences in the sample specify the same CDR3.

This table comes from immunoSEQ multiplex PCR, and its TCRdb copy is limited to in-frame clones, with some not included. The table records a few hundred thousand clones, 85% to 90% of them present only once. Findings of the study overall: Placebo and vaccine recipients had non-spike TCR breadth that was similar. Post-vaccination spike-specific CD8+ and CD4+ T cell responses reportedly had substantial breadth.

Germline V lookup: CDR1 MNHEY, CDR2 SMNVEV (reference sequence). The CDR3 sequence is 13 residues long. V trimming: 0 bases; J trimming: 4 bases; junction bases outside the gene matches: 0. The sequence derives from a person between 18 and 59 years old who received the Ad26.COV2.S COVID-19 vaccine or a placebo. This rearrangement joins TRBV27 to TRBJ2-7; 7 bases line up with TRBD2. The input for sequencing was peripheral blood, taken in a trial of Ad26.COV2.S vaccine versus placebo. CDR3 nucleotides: TGTGCCAGCAGTTTATCGGGGGGGTACGAGCAGTACTTC. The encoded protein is CASSLSGGYEQYF.